This T cell receptor (beta chain) derives from a study of blood T cells in healthy people across ages. The second PCR ran 7 to 11 cycles with a sample-barcoded 5' primer and J-beta primers. TCRdb re-called the 5' RACE reads with MiXCR, one entry per CDR3 protein. The sample shows some 790,000 distinct CDR3 sequences, 25% to 35% of them seen only once. This clonotype was recorded at least ten times. Sequenced sample: blood. The sequence came from a woman of 80 years or more in good health.

DNA for the CDR3: TGCAGTGCCCCCAGTGACAGGGGATACAATGAGCAGTTCTTC. Its protein product is CSAPSDRGYNEQFF. The chain uses TRBV20-1 and TRBJ2-1, with 8 bases identical to TRBD1. V dropped 6 bases and J dropped 4; count of bases not matched to a gene: 8. The CDR3 is 14 amino acids. Germline CDR1 and CDR2: DFQATT and SNEGSKA (reference sequence).